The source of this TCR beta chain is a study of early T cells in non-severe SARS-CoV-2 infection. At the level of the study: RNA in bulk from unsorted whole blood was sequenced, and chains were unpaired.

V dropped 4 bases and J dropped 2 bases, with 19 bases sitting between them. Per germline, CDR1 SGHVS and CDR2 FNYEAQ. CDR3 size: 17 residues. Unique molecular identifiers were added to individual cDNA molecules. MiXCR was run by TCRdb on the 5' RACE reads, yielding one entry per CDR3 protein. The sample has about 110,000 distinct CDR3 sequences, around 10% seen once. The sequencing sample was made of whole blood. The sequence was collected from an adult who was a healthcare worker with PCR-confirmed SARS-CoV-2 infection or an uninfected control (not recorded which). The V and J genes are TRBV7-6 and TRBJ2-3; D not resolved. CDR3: CASSSFPGFGPTDTQYF. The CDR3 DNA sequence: TGTGCCAGCAGCTCCTTTCCCGGTTTTGGCCCCACAGATACGCAGTATTTT. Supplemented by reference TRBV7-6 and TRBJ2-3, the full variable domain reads GAGVSQSPRYKVTKRGQDVALRCDPISGHVSLYWYRQALGQGPEFLTYFNYEAQQDKSGLPNDRFSAERPEGSISTLTIQRTEQRDSAMYRCASSSFPGFGPTDTQYFGPGTRLTVL.